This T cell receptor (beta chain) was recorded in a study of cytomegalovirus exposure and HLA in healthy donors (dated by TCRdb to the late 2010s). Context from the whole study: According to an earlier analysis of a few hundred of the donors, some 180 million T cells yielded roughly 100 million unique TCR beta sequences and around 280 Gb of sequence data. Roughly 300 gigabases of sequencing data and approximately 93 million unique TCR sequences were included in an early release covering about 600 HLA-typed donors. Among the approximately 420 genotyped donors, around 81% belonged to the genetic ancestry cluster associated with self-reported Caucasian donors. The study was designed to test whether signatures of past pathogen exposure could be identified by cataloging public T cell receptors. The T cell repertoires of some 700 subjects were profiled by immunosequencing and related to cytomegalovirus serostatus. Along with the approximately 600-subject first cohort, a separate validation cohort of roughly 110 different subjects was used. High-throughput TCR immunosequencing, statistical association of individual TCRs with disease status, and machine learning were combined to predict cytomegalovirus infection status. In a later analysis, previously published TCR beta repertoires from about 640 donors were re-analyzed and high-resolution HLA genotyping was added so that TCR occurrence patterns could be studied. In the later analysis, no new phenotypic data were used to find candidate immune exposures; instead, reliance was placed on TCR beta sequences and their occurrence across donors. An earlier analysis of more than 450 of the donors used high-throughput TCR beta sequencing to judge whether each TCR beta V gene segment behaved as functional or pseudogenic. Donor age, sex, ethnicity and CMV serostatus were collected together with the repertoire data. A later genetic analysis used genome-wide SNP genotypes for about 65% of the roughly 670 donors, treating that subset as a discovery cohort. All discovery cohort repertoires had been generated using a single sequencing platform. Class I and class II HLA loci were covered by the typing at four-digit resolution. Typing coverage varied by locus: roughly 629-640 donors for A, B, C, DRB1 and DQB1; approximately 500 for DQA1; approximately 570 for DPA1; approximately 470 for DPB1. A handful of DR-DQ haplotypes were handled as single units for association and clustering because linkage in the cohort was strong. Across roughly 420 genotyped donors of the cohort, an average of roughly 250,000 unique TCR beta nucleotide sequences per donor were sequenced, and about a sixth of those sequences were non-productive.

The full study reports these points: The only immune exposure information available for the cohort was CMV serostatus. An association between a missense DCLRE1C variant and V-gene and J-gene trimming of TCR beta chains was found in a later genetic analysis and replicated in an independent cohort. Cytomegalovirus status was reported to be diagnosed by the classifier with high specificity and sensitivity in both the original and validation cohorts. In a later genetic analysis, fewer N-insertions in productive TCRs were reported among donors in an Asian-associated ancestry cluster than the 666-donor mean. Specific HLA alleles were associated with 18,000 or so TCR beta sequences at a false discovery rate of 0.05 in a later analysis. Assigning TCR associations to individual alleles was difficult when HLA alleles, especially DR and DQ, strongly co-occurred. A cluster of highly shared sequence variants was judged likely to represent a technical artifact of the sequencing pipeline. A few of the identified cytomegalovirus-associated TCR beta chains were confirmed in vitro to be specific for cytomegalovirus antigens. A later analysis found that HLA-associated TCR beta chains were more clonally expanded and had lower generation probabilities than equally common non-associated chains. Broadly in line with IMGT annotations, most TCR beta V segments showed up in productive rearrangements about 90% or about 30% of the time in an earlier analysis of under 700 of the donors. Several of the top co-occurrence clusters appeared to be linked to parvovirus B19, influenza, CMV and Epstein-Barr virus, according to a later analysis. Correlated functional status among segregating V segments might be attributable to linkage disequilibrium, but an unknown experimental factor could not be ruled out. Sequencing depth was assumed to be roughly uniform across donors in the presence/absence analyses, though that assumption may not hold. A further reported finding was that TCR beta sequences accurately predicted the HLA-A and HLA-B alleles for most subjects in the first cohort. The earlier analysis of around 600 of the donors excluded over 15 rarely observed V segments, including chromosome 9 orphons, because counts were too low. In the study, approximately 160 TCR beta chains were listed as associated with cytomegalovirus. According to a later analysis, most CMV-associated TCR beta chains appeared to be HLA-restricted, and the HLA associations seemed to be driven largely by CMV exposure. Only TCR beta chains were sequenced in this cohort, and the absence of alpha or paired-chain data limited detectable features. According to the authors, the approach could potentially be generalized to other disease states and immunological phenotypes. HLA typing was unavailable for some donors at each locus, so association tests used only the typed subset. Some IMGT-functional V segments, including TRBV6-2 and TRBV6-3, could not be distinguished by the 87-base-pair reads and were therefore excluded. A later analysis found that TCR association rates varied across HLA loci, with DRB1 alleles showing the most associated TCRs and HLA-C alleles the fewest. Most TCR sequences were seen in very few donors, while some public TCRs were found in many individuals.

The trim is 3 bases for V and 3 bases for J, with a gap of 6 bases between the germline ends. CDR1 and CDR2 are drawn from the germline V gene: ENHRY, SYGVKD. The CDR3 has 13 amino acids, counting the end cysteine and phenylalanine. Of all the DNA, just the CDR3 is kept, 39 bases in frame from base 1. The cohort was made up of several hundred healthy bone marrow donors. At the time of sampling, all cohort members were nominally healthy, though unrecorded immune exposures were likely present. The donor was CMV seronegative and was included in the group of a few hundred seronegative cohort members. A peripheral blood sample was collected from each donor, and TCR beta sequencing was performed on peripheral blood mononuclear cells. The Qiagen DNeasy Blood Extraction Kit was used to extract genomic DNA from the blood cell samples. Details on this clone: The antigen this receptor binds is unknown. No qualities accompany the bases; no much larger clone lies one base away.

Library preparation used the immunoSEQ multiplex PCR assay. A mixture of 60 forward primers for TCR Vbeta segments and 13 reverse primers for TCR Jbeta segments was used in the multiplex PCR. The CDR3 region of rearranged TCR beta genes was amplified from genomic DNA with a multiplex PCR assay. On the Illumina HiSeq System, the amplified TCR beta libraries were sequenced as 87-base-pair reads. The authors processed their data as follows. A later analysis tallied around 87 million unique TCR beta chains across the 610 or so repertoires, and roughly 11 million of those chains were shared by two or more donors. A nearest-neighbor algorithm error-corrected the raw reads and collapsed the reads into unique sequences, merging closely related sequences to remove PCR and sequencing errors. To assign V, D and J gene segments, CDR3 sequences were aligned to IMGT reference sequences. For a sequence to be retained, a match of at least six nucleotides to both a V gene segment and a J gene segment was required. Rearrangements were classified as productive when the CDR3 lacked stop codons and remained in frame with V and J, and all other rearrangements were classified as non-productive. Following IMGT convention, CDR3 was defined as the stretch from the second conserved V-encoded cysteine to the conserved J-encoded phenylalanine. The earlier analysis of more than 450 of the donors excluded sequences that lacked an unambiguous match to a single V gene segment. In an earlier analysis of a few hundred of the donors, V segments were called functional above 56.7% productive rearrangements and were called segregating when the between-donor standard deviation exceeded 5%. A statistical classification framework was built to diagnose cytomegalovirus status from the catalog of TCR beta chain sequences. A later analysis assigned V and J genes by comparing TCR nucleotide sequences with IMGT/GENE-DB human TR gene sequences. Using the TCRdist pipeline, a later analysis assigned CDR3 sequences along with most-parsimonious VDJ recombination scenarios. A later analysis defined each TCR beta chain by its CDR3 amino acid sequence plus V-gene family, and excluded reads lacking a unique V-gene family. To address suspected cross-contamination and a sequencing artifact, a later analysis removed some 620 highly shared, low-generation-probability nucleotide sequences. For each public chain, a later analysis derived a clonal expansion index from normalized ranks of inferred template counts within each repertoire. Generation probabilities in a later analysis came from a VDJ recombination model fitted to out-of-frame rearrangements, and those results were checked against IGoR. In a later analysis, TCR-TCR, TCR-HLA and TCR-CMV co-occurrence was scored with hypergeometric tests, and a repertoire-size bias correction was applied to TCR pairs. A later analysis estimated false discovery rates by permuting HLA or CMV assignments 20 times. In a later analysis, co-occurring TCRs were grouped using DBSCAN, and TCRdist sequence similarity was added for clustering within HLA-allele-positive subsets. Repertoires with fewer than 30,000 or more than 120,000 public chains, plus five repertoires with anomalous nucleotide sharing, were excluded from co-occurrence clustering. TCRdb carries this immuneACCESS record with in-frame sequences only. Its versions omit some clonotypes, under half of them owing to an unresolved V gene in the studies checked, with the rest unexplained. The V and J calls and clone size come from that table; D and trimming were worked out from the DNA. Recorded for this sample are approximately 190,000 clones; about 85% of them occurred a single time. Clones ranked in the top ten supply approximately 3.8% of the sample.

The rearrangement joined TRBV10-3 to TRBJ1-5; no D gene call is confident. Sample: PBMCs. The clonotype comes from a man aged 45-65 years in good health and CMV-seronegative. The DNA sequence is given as TGTGCCATCAGTGAAACAGACAATCAGCCCCAGCATTTT. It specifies CAISETDNQPQHF.